A single sample gave rise to the 29 T cell receptor beta chains below, sequenced in a study of shared clonotypes between healthy human individuals. Assay used: immunoSEQ multiplex PCR; TCRdb lists only in-frame clones, some missing. This table has some 2,000,000 clones, about 94% appearing once. Naive CD8 isolation took CD45RO-negative cells positively selected for CCR7 and excluded terminally differentiated effector memory CD45RA+ cells. Material for sequencing was naive CD8+ T cells sorted from blood. Every receptor here comes from a man younger than 35 in good health.

Only a few counts were recorded for this clone. This chain links TRBV5-6 with TRBJ2-4, with no clear D. In germline, CDR1 is SGHDT, CDR2 YYEEEE. The CDR3 has 12 amino acids. Between the trimmed V and J ends, which lost 4 bases and 1 base, there was a span of 3 bases. CDR3 sequence: CASSGAKNIQYF. DNA for the CDR3: TGTGCCAGCAGCGGGGCCAAAAACATTCAGTACTTC.

Regarding this clone: The same CDR3 arises from other DNA sequences in this sample as well. The genes are TRBV11-2 and TRBJ2-1; no clear D. CDR3 length: 12 residues. CDR1 is SGHAT, CDR2 FQNNGV, per germline. V was pared by 5 bases and J by 8 bases, with 10 bases between. CDR3: CASSLVPDEQFF. The DNA of the CDR3 is TGTGCCAGCAGCCTAGTCCCGGATGAGCAGTTCTTC.

V gene TRBV5-4 combines with J gene TRBJ2-7; 10 bases are shared with TRBD1. The germline V gene has CDR1 SGHNT and CDR2 YYREEE (reference sequence). This CDR3 is built from 13 residues. The V gene end was trimmed by 7 bases and the J gene end by 2 bases; junction bases not matched to a gene: 3. CDR3 bases: TGTGCCAGCGGGACAGGGGAGACCTACGAGCAGTACTTC. This encodes CASGTGETYEQYF.

V is TRBV13 and J is TRBJ2-3; 7 bases agree with TRBD1. The length of the CDR3 is 15 residues. The germline gives CDR1 PRHDT, CDR2 FYEKMQ (reference sequence). V lost 3 bases, J lost 5 bases, and 8 bases stayed unmatched. The CDR3 protein is CASSFPGGELDTQYF. The DNA of the CDR3 is TGTGCCAGCAGCTTCCCAGGGGGAGAACTAGATACGCAGTATTTT.

The chain combines TRBV9 with TRBJ2-1, with no clear D. Trimming left V 0 bases short and J 7 bases short, with 8 bases between. Per germline, CDR1 SGDLS and CDR2 YYNGEE. The CDR3 covers 13 residues. CDR3 DNA: TGTGCCAGCAGCGTAGTTCAAGGTAATGAGCAGTTCTTC. Amino acids: CASSVVQGNEQFF.

To note about this clone: Other DNA sequences in the sample encode the same CDR3. The chain links TRBV27 to TRBJ1-2, with 10 bases lining up with TRBD1. The CDR3 has 14 amino acids. Per the germline V gene, CDR1 is MNHEY and CDR2 is SMNVEV (reference sequence). The V and J ends lost 0 bases and 6 bases, in that order; junction bases with no gene match: 1. The DNA of the CDR3 is TGTGCCAGCAGTTTATCTGGGACAGGGGATGGCTACACCTTC. As protein: CASSLSGTGDGYTF.

The gene calls are TRBV2 and TRBJ2-7; no definite D call. V gave up 0 bases and J gave up 2 bases, with 8 bases separating them. The CDR3 contains 14 residues. Germline V lookup: CDR1 SNHLY, CDR2 FYNNEI. The DNA for the CDR3 is TGTGCCAGCAGTGAAGCCGAACTCCCCTACGAGCAGTACTTC. Its translation: CASSEAELPYEQYF.

The V call is TRBV7-9, the J call TRBJ2-1; a weak D match, TRBD2 (5 bases). V was cut by 0 bases and J by 12 bases, with 12 bases left in between. From germline, CDR1 is SEHNR and CDR2 FQNEAQ (reference sequence). This CDR3 region has 13 residues. CDR3 sequence: CASSLAALAWQFF. CDR3 bases: TGTGCCAGCAGCTTAGCAGCTCTAGCCTGGCAGTTCTTC. Combining the CDR3 with reference TRBV7-9 and TRBJ2-1 gives the whole variable domain DTGVSQNPRHKITKRGQNVTFRCDPISEHNRLYWYRQTLGQGPEFLTYFQNEAQLEKSRLLSDRFSAERPKGSFSTLEIQRTEQGDSAMYLCASSLAALAWQFFGPGTRLTVL.

The V and J genes are TRBV9 and TRBJ2-1, with D perhaps TRBD1 (6 bases). Trimming left V 2 bases short and J 6 bases short, with 12 bases between. The CDR3 loop spans 14 amino acids. Germline CDR1 and CDR2: SGDLS and YYNGEE. DNA for the CDR3: TGTGCCAGCAGCGTTTACAGGGTTACCAATGAGCAGTTCTTC. It encodes CASSVYRVTNEQFF.

This chain links TRBV7-2 with TRBJ2-7; TRBD2 matches 8 bases. The junction had 5 bases not matched to a gene; V was cut back by 3 bases and J by 7 bases. Germline CDR1 SGHTA, CDR2 FQGNSA. The CDR3 sequence is 13 residues long. The chain's CDR3 is CASSFQREWEQYF. The CDR3 DNA sequence: TGTGCCAGCAGCTTCCAGCGGGAGTGGGAGCAGTACTTC.

J is TRBJ1-1 and V is TRBV7-6; D uncertain. Trimming took off 1 base at V and 0 bases at J, with 9 bases between the two ends. This CDR3 region has 15 residues. CDR1 and CDR2 from the germline V gene are SGHVS and FNYEAQ. The CDR3 protein is CASSLVENMNTEAFF. The CDR3 region has the DNA TGTGCCAGCAGCTTAGTTGAGAACATGAACACTGAAGCTTTCTTT.

V usage is TRBV11-2 and J usage is TRBJ2-7; the D gene is possibly TRBD2 (5 bases). V lost 5 bases and J lost 1, with 18 bases in between. This CDR3 has 16 residues. Germline assignment: CDR1 SGHAT and CDR2 FQNNGV. For the CDR3, the DNA is TGTGCCAGCAGCCAAGACGGCCTAGGAGGTTCCTACGAGCAGTACTTC. The encoded protein is CASSQDGLGGSYEQYF. Combining the CDR3 with reference TRBV11-2 and TRBJ2-7 gives the whole variable domain EAGVAQSPRYKIIEKRQSVAFWCNPISGHATLYWYQQILGQGPKLLIQFQNNGVVDDSQLPKDRFSAERLKGVDSTLKIQPAKLEDSAVYLCASSQDGLGGSYEQYFGPGTRLTVT.

The table lists this clone with a count of one. V is TRBV10-3 and J is TRBJ2-7, with D perhaps matching TRBD1 or TRBD2 (6 bases each). Germline lookup yields CDR1 ENHRY and CDR2 SYGVKD. Trimming removed 5 bases from V and 5 bases from J, with 16 bases in between. The CDR3 extends over 14 amino acids. The CDR3 sequence: CAISPRGALDEQYF. CDR3 DNA: TGTGCCATCAGTCCAAGGGGGGCCTTGGACGAGCAGTACTTC.

Details on this clone: Other DNA sequences in the sample encode the same CDR3. The V gene is TRBV28, the J gene TRBJ2-3; TRBD2 is a possible D gene (5 bases). In germline, CDR1 is MDHEN, CDR2 SYDVKM. This CDR3 spans 13 amino acids. Trimming pared 5 bases from V and 3 bases from J, leaving 9 bases between. The CDR3 reads CASSPPGTDTQYF. DNA of the CDR3: TGTGCCAGCAGTCCACCGGGGACAGATACGCAGTATTTT. Supplemented by reference TRBV28 and TRBJ2-3, the full variable domain reads DVKVTQSSRYLVKRTGEKVFLECVQDMDHENMFWYRQDPGLGLRLIYFSYDVKMKEKGDIPEGYSVSREKKERFSLILESASTNQTSMYLCASSPPGTDTQYFGPGTRLTVL.

The gene calls are TRBV4-3 and TRBJ2-2; TRBD2 aligns across 7 bases. From germline, CDR1 is LGHNA and CDR2 YSLEER. Unmatched junction bases numbered 1, after V lost 0 bases and J lost 0 bases. The CDR3 loop spans 16 amino acids. The CDR3 DNA reads TGCGCCAGCAGCCAAGATCTAGCGGCGAACACCGGGGAGCTGTTTTTT. The encoded protein is CASSQDLAANTGELFF.

This chain links TRBV10-3 with TRBJ2-3; 10 bases line up with TRBD1. The CDR3 has 15 residues. Trimming at V came to 7 bases and at J to 2 bases, leaving 6 bases not matched to a gene. CDR1 and CDR2 (germline): ENHRY, SYGVKD. The CDR3 region has the DNA TGTGCCATCACCCGGGACAGGGGCCCCACAGATACGCAGTATTTT. Protein sequence: CAITRDRGPTDTQYF.

The chain carries TRBV5-4 and TRBJ2-7; 8 bases agree with TRBD1. With 5 bases clipped from V and 2 bases from J, the junction kept 9 bases outside the gene matches. CDR3 length: 15 residues. The germline V gene has CDR1 SGHNT and CDR2 YYREEE (reference sequence). The CDR3 here is CASSPDRVIAYEQYF. Written as DNA, the CDR3 is TGTGCCAGCAGTCCGGACAGGGTGATTGCCTACGAGCAGTACTTC.

The CDR3 protein is CASSSATDSYEQYF. Written as DNA, the CDR3 is TGCGCCAGCAGCTCAGCGACAGACTCCTACGAGCAGTACTTC. The chain uses TRBV5-1 and TRBJ2-7; a possible D gene is TRBD1 (5 bases). The CDR3 consists of 14 residues. The ends were cut back, 3 bases at V and 0 bases at J, with 10 bases in the middle. The V gene's germline CDR1 is SGHRS and CDR2 YFSETQ.

This chain connects TRBV18 to TRBJ2-3, with unresolved D. With 2 bases removed from V and 4 bases from J, the gap between germline ends came to 4 bases. CDR3 length equals 12 residues. Germline V CDR1 and CDR2: KGHSH, LQKENI. DNA of the CDR3: TGTGCCAGCTCACCAGGGCCAGATACGCAGTATTTT. Protein product: CASSPGPDTQYF. Full variable domain (missing parts from reference TRBV18 and TRBJ2-3): NAGVMQNPRHLVRRRGQEARLRCSPMKGHSHVYWYRQLPEEGLKFMVYLQKENIIDESGMPKERFSAEFPKEGPSILRIQQVVRGDSAAYFCASSPGPDTQYFGPGTRLTVL.

This clone was observed a few times. The sample has other DNA sequences that encode this CDR3 too. V gene TRBV4-1 combines with J gene TRBJ1-1; D ambiguous. Germline CDR1 and CDR2: MGHRA and YSYEKL. CDR3 length: 13 amino acids. The V end was cut by 1 base, the J end by 1 base, with 4 bases between. This chain's CDR3 is CASSQGENTEAFF. The CDR3 region has the DNA TGCGCCAGCAGCCAAGGTGAGAACACTGAAGCTTTCTTT.

The chain has TRBV25-1 and TRBJ2-3, with 14 positions matching TRBD2. This CDR3 comprises 16 residues. With V trimmed by 4 bases and J by 7 bases, 7 bases remained unmatched. CDR1 is MGHDK, CDR2 SYGVNS, per germline. CDR3 region: CASSVGLAGGHYTQYF. The CDR3 bases are TGTGCCAGCAGTGTAGGACTAGCGGGGGGCCATTATACGCAGTATTTT. Full variable domain (rest looked up from reference TRBV25-1 and TRBJ2-3): EADIYQTPRYLVIGTGKKITLECSQTMGHDKMYWYQQDPGMELHLIHYSYGVNSTEKGDLSSESTVSRIRTEHFPLTLESARPSHTSQYLCASSVGLAGGHYTQYFGPGTRLTVL.

J is TRBJ2-1 and V is TRBV5-6; D is uncertain. CDR3 size: 13 residues. Trimming shortened V by 0 bases and J by 7 bases, and 8 bases separated the two germline ends. Germline CDR1 SGHDT, CDR2 YYEEEE. The CDR3 nucleotides read TGTGCCAGCAGCTTGGAGGGAAGAAATGAGCAGTTCTTC. It codes for CASSLEGRNEQFF.

This chain links TRBV6-4 with TRBJ2-7; 13 nucleotides align to TRBD2. The CDR3 contains 18 residues. CDR1 is MRHNA, CDR2 SNTAGT, per germline. The J segment lost 0 bases and the V segment lost 0 bases, leaving 5 bases of the junction unmatched. The CDR3: CASSDSGTSGTSSYEQYF. The CDR3 DNA follows: TGTGCCAGCAGTGACTCAGGGACTAGCGGGACGAGCTCCTACGAGCAGTACTTC.

The CDR3 is CASSQERNYYYGYTF. The CDR3 region has the DNA TGCGCCAGCAGCCAAGAACGGAATTACTACTATGGCTACACCTTC. V and J are TRBV4-3 and TRBJ1-2; D not resolved. Germline lookup yields CDR1 LGHNA and CDR2 YSLEER. V was cut by 0 bases and J by 3 bases, with 11 bases left in between. This CDR3 spans 15 amino acids.

The rearrangement joins TRBV30 to TRBJ2-7; D might be TRBD2 (6 bases). The V gene lost 5 bases and the J gene lost 5 bases, with 19 bases spanning the gap. The CDR3 spans 14 residues. Germline V CDR1 and CDR2: GTSNPN, SVGIG (reference sequence). CDR3 sequence reads: CAWGSLLGGDEQYF. The DNA for the CDR3 is TGTGCCTGGGGTTCTTTGCTGGGAGGAGACGAGCAGTACTTC.

The chain links TRBV2 to TRBJ2-7; possible D gene TRBD1, 6 bases. This CDR3 comprises 15 residues. V was shortened by 10 bases and J by 4 bases, with 23 bases between the two germline ends. From germline, CDR1 is SNHLY and CDR2 FYNNEI. The CDR3 protein is CATAEGAGVVYEQYF. The DNA for the CDR3 is TGTGCCACAGCAGAGGGAGCAGGGGTGGTGTACGAGCAGTACTTC.

The chain joins TRBV19 to TRBJ2-7, with TRBD1 matching over 8 bases. With 3 bases clipped from V and 5 bases from J, the junction kept 0 bases outside the gene matches. The CDR3 is 12 residues long. CDR1 is LNHDA and CDR2 is SQIVND in the germline V gene (reference sequence). The CDR3 coding sequence is TGTGCCAGTAGTATGGACAGGGACGAGCAGTACTTC. Its protein is CASSMDRDEQYF.

The chain employs TRBV4-2 and TRBJ2-7; 9 nucleotides line up with TRBD2. The J segment lost 4 bases and the V segment lost 4 bases, leaving 20 bases of the junction unmatched. In germline, CDR1 is LGHNA, CDR2 YNFKEQ. The CDR3 contains 19 residues. The DNA of the CDR3 is TGTGCCAGCAGCCCCCTAGAAGGCGGGAGGGCCCTGGACAGGTACGAGCAGTACTTC. Translation gives CASSPLEGGRALDRYEQYF.

The V call is TRBV7-3, the J call TRBJ2-3; maybe TRBD2 (7 bases). The CDR3 has 15 amino acids. Germline lookup yields CDR1 SGHTA and CDR2 FQGTGA. V was cut by 3 bases and J by 7 bases, with 17 bases left in between. For the CDR3, the DNA is TGTGCCAGCAGCTTTGGCGGGGGCCGGGATAATACGCAGTATTTT. The encoded protein is CASSFGGGRDNTQYF. Together with reference TRBV7-3 and TRBJ2-3, the CDR3 gives the full variable domain: GAGVSQTPSNKVTEKGKYVELRCDPISGHTALYWYRQSLGQGPEFLIYFQGTGAADDSGLPNDRFFAVRPEGSVSTLKIQRTERGDSAVYLCASSFGGGRDNTQYFGPGTRLTVL.